This T cell receptor (beta chain) is from a study of OX40 agonist ivuxolimab in advanced cancers. V was cut by 8 bases and J by 3 bases, with 11 bases left in between. The length of the CDR3 is 13 residues. The germline CDR1 and CDR2 sequences are WSHSY and SAAADI. The protocol was immunoSEQ multiplex PCR, while the TCRdb copy is restricted to in-frame clones and leaves out a portion. The sample lists approximately 15,000 clones, just over 85% occurring once. The sequence was collected from an adult with an advanced solid tumor such as melanoma, head and neck, liver or kidney cancer. The input for sequencing was CD4+ or CD8+ T cells sorted from blood, taken in a trial of the OX40 agonist ivuxolimab. V gene TRBV10-2 combines with J gene TRBJ1-3; D not certain. The CDR3 spells CASQGQNGNTIYF. CDR3 coding DNA: TGCGCCAGCCAAGGGCAGAATGGAAACACCATATATTTT.